These 18 T cell receptor beta chains were all obtained from the same sample, sequenced in a study of blood T cell repertoires in COVID-19. Clones were sequenced by immunoSEQ multiplex PCR, and TCRdb holds only the in-frame ones, with some missing. The sample has over 250,000 clones; roughly 90% are singletons. The sequenced sample was peripheral blood. The receptors were sampled from a woman aged 25 to 39 with acute or convalescent COVID-19.

The genes are TRBV7-9 and TRBJ2-3; a weak D match, TRBD2 (5 bases). Trimming took 8 bases from V and 1 from J, leaving 13 bases between them. CDR1 and CDR2 (germline): SEHNR, FQNEAQ (reference sequence). This CDR3 is 14 amino acids long. This CDR3 is CASSRSRGTDTQYF. For the CDR3, the DNA is TGTGCCAGCTCCAGGTCGCGGGGCACAGATACGCAGTATTTT.

This clone has only one observation. The DNA for the CDR3 is TGTGCCAGCAGCCCCGCAGGGGGGTTGAGCACTGAAGCTTTCTTT. Translation: CASSPAGGLSTEAFF. J is TRBJ1-1 and V is TRBV9; 7 bases map to TRBD1. The CDR3 extends over 15 amino acids. Looked up from germline, CDR1 is SGDLS and CDR2 is YYNGEE. The ends lost 4 bases at V and 4 bases at J; junction bases unmatched: 10.

The V gene is TRBV5-1, the J gene TRBJ2-1; 7 bases match TRBD1. The J segment lost 2 bases and the V segment lost 3 bases, leaving 2 bases of the junction unmatched. Germline CDR1 and CDR2: SGHRS and YFSETQ. The CDR3 is 14 amino acids. The CDR3 sequence: CASSSQGAYNEQFF. CDR3 DNA: TGCGCCAGCAGCTCGCAGGGGGCCTACAATGAGCAGTTCTTC.

The chain carries TRBV5-8 and TRBJ2-5; 9 bases line up with TRBD2. Losses at the gene ends were 0 bases for V and 1 base for J; bases not matched to a gene: 4. The CDR3 length is 16 residues. Germline V gene data show CDR1 as SGHTS and CDR2 as YDEGEE. The CDR3 DNA reads as TGTGCCAGCAGCTTGGGGGCTAGCGGGACCCAAGAGACCCAGTACTTC. It encodes CASSLGASGTQETQYF.

This clone has only a few counts. This chain uses TRBV6-1 with TRBJ1-3; D is undetermined. The CDR3 is 15 residues long. V gave up 0 bases and J gave up 0 bases, with 6 bases separating them. The germline CDR1 and CDR2 sequences are MNHNS and SASEGT. In nucleotides, the CDR3 is TGTGCCAGCAGTGAAGCGTGGAGCTCTGGAAACACCATATATTTT. Translation: CASSEAWSSGNTIYF.

The chain has TRBV6-2 or TRBV6-3 and TRBJ2-7; 9 bases fit TRBD2. Trimming at V came to 0 bases and at J to 12 bases, leaving 3 bases not matched to a gene. This CDR3 is 12 amino acids long. Germline values: CDR1 MNHEY, CDR2 SVGEGT. CDR3 DNA sequence: TGTGCCAGCAGTTACTCGGCGGGAGGGGCGTACTTC. Its translation is CASSYSAGGAYF.

The rearrangement uses TRBV19 and TRBJ1-2; D is ambiguous. The CDR3 runs to 14 residues. V dropped 7 bases and J dropped 4 bases, with 16 bases sitting between them. Germline V lookup: CDR1 LNHDA, CDR2 SQIVND (reference sequence). CDR3 amino acids: CASIGGLLRYGYTF. CDR3 nucleotide sequence: TGTGCCAGTATCGGCGGACTGCTACGCTATGGCTACACCTTC.

The rearrangement uses TRBV6-1 and TRBJ2-1, with 13 bases lining up with TRBD2. This CDR3 region has 14 residues. Germline values: CDR1 MNHNS, CDR2 SASEGT. Trimming removed 3 bases from V and 9 bases from J; junction bases left unmatched: 2. Written as DNA, the CDR3 is TGTGCCAGCAGTGAGACTAGCGGGAGGAGTGAGCAGTTCTTC. Amino acid sequence: CASSETSGRSEQFF.

This chain links TRBV5-1 with TRBJ2-2; 7 bases agree with TRBD2. CDR3 size: 17 residues. V shed 5 bases and J 1 base; nucleotides not matched to a gene: 11. CDR1 is SGHRS, CDR2 YFSETQ, per germline. The CDR3, as DNA: TGCGCCAGCAGTTCCCCGGGAGGCTCGTTGAACACCGGGGAGCTGTTTTTT. It codes for CASSSPGGSLNTGELFF.

CDR3 region: CASSPVGTGDSYGYTF. The CDR3 nucleotides read TGTGCCAGCTCACCAGTCGGGACAGGCGATTCGTATGGCTACACCTTC. The J gene is TRBJ1-2, the V gene TRBV18, with 8 bases lining up with TRBD1. The CDR3 runs to 16 residues. The V and J ends lost 2 bases and 5 bases, in that order; junction bases with no gene match: 10. Germline V gives CDR1 KGHSH, CDR2 LQKENI.

The gene calls are TRBV25-1 and TRBJ2-7; 11 nucleotides align to TRBD2. Germline lookup yields CDR1 MGHDK and CDR2 SYGVNS. V was pared by 4 bases and J by 6 bases, with 8 bases of the junction left unmatched. The CDR3 is made up of 15 amino acids. The CDR3 region has the DNA TGTGCCAGCAGTGGGATTAGCGGGAGGGCCGCCGAGCAGTACTTC. Translated, it gives CASSGISGRAAEQYF.

Note on this clone: The junction departs from germline at one end; a sequencing error may be responsible. The chain carries TRBV6-1 and TRBJ1-4; TRBD1 aligns across 8 bases. The CDR3 loop spans 15 amino acids. CDR1 is MNHNS and CDR2 is SASEGT in the germline V gene. CDR3: CASSEAGGAGEKLFF. The CDR3 region has the DNA TGTGCCAGCAGCGAAGCAGGGGGCGCGGGAGAAAAACTGTTTTTT.

CDR3 DNA: TGTGCCAGCAGCCAATCGACTAGGAGCTCCTACAATGAGCAGTTCTTC. Amino acids: CASSQSTRSSYNEQFF. The V gene is TRBV3-1 (or the pseudogene TRBV3-2), the J gene TRBJ2-1; tentative D call: TRBD2 (6 bases). Looked up from germline, CDR1 is LGHDT and CDR2 is YNNKEL (reference sequence). The V and J ends lost 2 bases and 0 bases respectively, with 11 bases between them. The CDR3 is 16 amino acids.

The gene calls are TRBV6-5 and TRBJ1-1, with TRBD1 as a possible D gene (5 bases). The CDR3 is made up of 13 amino acids. Germline CDR1 reads MNHEY; CDR2 reads SVGAGI. Trimming took 4 bases from V and 4 from J, leaving 10 bases between them. The CDR3 spells CASSFLRATEAFF. CDR3 DNA sequence: TGTGCCAGCAGTTTCCTCAGGGCCACTGAAGCTTTCTTT.

This clone has only one observation. Other DNA sequences in the sample encode the same CDR3. The chain couples TRBV7-8 to TRBJ2-5; no reliable D call. The V end was cut by 5 bases, the J end by 2 bases, with 3 bases between. Germline CDR1 is SGHVS and CDR2 is FQNEAQ. This CDR3 is built from 11 residues. This CDR3 is CASSPQETQYF. CDR3 in DNA: TGTGCCAGCAGCCCTCAAGAGACCCAGTACTTC. Based on the CDR3 plus reference TRBV7-8 and TRBJ2-5, the full variable domain is GAGVSQSPRYKVAKRGQDVALRCDPISGHVSLFWYQQALGQGPEFLTYFQNEAQLDKSGLPSDRFFAERPEGSVSTLKIQRTQQEDSAVYLCASSPQETQYFGPGTRLLVL.

The J gene is TRBJ2-7, the V gene TRBV7-8; 8 bases line up with TRBD1. V gave up 5 bases and J gave up 0 bases; unmatched junction bases: 12. The CDR3 loop spans 17 amino acids. CDR1 and CDR2 (germline): SGHVS, FQNEAQ. CDR3 loop: CASSPGTGTGISYEQYF. CDR3 DNA: TGTGCCAGCAGCCCAGGGACCGGGACAGGTATCTCCTACGAGCAGTACTTC.

The chain carries TRBV9 and TRBJ2-2, with 7 bases fitting TRBD1. The CDR3 length is 17 residues. The V and J ends lost 0 bases and 5 bases, in that order; junction bases with no gene match: 10. CDR1 and CDR2 from the germline V gene are SGDLS and YYNGEE. The CDR3 protein is CASSVDDRQGGTGELFF. Written as DNA, the CDR3 is TGTGCCAGCAGCGTAGATGACCGACAGGGTGGAACCGGGGAGCTGTTTTTT.

This chain connects TRBV7-6 to TRBJ2-5; 8 bases are a match to TRBD2. V dropped 0 bases and J dropped 5; count of bases not matched to a gene: 8. CDR3 length: 16 amino acids. The germline gives CDR1 SGHVS, CDR2 FNYEAQ. The CDR3 reads CASSLAGTSGLETQYF. DNA of the CDR3: TGTGCCAGCAGCTTAGCGGGAACTAGCGGACTGGAGACCCAGTACTTC.